A selection of T cell receptor beta chains follows, all from one sample in a study of cytomegalovirus exposure and HLA in healthy donors. Assay: immunoSEQ multiplex PCR; the TCRdb copy retains only in-frame clones and omits some. The table has under 200,000 clones, roughly 71% seen once. What was sequenced was PBMCs. These receptors were collected from a girl between 10 and 17 years old in good health and CMV-seronegative. CDR3s include the opening cysteine and the closing phenylalanine or tryptophan. The D gene is left open where the match is weak. The listing skips clone size in some rows; elsewhere it reads once, few, many or a size class.

J: TRBJ1-6
size: -
length: 12
V: TRBV7-9
D: -
CDR3: CASSSSDSPLHF
DNA: TGTGCCAGCAGCTCGTCAGATTCACCCCTCCACTTT

J: TRBJ2-2
size: -
length: 16
V: TRBV5-4
D: -
CDR3: CASSLWGRGRTGELFF
DNA: TGTGCCAGCAGCTTGTGGGGGCGGGGGAGAACCGGGGAGCTGTTTTTT

J: TRBJ1-1
size: -
length: 13
V: TRBV2
D: -
CDR3: CASTSRWSNWAFF
DNA: TGTGCCAGCACGAGCCGGTGGTCGAATTGGGCTTTCTTT

J: TRBJ2-7
size: -
length: 16
V: TRBV6-5
D: -
CDR3: CASSYSVLRSSYEQYF
DNA: TGTGCCAGCAGTTACTCGGTACTCCGTAGCTCCTACGAGCAGTACTTC

J: TRBJ1-1
size: -
length: 15
V: TRBV6-5
D: -
CDR3: CASSRPGGANTEAFF
DNA: TGTGCCAGCAGCCGACCCGGGGGGGCTAACACTGAAGCTTTCTTT

J: TRBJ2-6
size: many
length: 16
V: TRBV6-1
D: -
CDR3: CASSVVGGSGANVLTF
DNA: TGTGCCAGCAGTGTAGTCGGGGGCTCTGGGGCCAACGTCCTGACTTTC

J: TRBJ1-1
size: -
length: 13
V: TRBV5-1
D: -
CDR3: CASSTDWNTEAFF
DNA: TGCGCCAGCAGCACCGACTGGAACACTGAAGCTTTCTTT

J: TRBJ2-1
size: few
length: 13
V: TRBV7-3
D: -
CDR3: CASSIPGLNEQFF
DNA: TGTGCCAGCAGCATTCCGGGACTCAATGAGCAGTTCTTC

J: TRBJ1-5
size: -
length: 15
V: TRBV30
D: TRBD1
CDR3: CAWSSGEGGWEPQHF
DNA: TGTGCCTGGAGTTCAGGGGAAGGGGGCTGGGAGCCCCAGCATTTT

J: TRBJ1-5
size: -
length: 15
V: TRBV6-5
D: TRBD1
CDR3: CASSRGQPRGQPQHF
DNA: TGTGCCAGCAGCCGGGGACAGCCCCGGGGTCAGCCCCAGCATTTT

J: TRBJ1-4
size: few
length: 15
V: TRBV9
D: TRBD1
CDR3: CASSVSGTGLEKLFF
DNA: TGTGCCAGCAGCGTTTCCGGGACAGGGCTTGAAAAACTGTTTTTT

J: TRBJ1-1
size: once
length: 14
V: TRBV14
D: -
CDR3: CASSQGQVNTEAFF
DNA: TGTGCCAGCAGCCAAGGGCAGGTGAACACTGAAGCTTTCTTT

J: TRBJ1-4
size: -
length: 15
V: TRBV10-3
D: -
CDR3: CAISGTDRANEKLFF
DNA: TGTGCCATCAGTGGAACCGATCGGGCTAATGAAAAACTGTTTTTT

J: TRBJ1-2
size: -
length: 17
V: TRBV5-6
D: TRBD1
CDR3: CASSLATGTLNNYGYTF
DNA: TGTGCCAGCAGCTTGGCGACAGGGACCCTCAATAACTATGGCTACACCTTC

J: TRBJ2-7
size: -
length: 14
V: TRBV9
D: -
CDR3: CASSVAGADYEQYF
DNA: TGTGCCAGCAGCGTAGCAGGGGCTGACTACGAGCAGTACTTC

J: TRBJ2-3
size: few
length: 14
V: TRBV6-4
D: TRBD2
CDR3: CASSEAGGTDTQYF
DNA: TGTGCCAGCAGTGAAGCGGGGGGCACAGATACGCAGTATTTT

J: TRBJ2-1
size: -
length: 12
V: TRBV10-2
D: -
CDR3: CASKDRYNEQFF
DNA: TGCGCCAGCAAGGACAGATACAATGAGCAGTTCTTC

J: TRBJ1-2
size: -
length: 14
V: TRBV6-5
D: -
CDR3: CASRTRSGGNGYTF
DNA: TGTGCCAGCAGAACCCGTTCGGGGGGTAATGGCTACACCTTC

J: TRBJ2-1
size: -
length: 16
V: TRBV30
D: TRBD2
CDR3: CAWTHQPGLGLGEQFF
DNA: TGTGCCTGGACCCACCAACCGGGACTAGGCCTGGGTGAGCAGTTCTTC

J: TRBJ1-2
size: once
length: 13
V: TRBV18
D: -
CDR3: CASSPRAEYGYTF
DNA: TGTGCCAGCTCACCACGGGCCGAATATGGCTACACCTTC

J: TRBJ1-2
size: few
length: 14
V: TRBV4-1
D: TRBD1
CDR3: CASSPSGGNYGYTF
DNA: TGCGCCAGCAGCCCGTCAGGGGGTAACTATGGCTACACCTTC

J: TRBJ1-1
size: -
length: 13
V: TRBV28
D: -
CDR3: CASSFRSAVEAFF
DNA: TGTGCCAGCAGTTTTCGATCCGCGGTTGAAGCTTTCTTT

J: TRBJ2-3
size: -
length: 14
V: TRBV5-4
D: TRBD2
CDR3: CASGRGGRGDTQYF
DNA: TGTGCCAGCGGGCGGGGGGGCCGCGGAGATACGCAGTATTTT

J: TRBJ2-1
size: few
length: 16
V: TRBV9
D: -
CDR3: CASSVGGTQATNEQFF
DNA: TGTGCCAGCAGCGTAGGGGGGACTCAAGCGACGAATGAGCAGTTCTTC

J: TRBJ1-4
size: once
length: 11
V: TRBV20-1
D: -
CDR3: CSASSNEKLFF
DNA: TGCAGTGCTAGCAGTAATGAAAAACTGTTTTTT

J: TRBJ1-2
size: -
length: 13
V: TRBV9
D: -
CDR3: CASSTTGHYGYTF
DNA: TGTGCCAGCAGCACTACAGGGCACTATGGCTACACCTTC

J: TRBJ1-3
size: -
length: 20
V: TRBV13
D: -
CDR3: CASSLSRGLPSTLSGNTIYF
DNA: TGTGCCAGCAGCTTATCTAGGGGCCTCCCATCTACTCTCTCTGGAAACACCATATATTTT

J: TRBJ1-5
size: few
length: 13
V: TRBV7-3
D: -
CDR3: CASSLTAGEPQHF
DNA: TGTGCCAGCAGCTTAACGGCAGGGGAGCCCCAGCATTTT

J: TRBJ2-7
size: -
length: 15
V: TRBV4-1
D: TRBD1
CDR3: CASSLRDRSSYEQYF
DNA: TGCGCCAGCAGCCTCCGGGACAGGAGCTCCTACGAGCAGTACTTC

J: TRBJ2-2
size: few
length: 15
V: TRBV6-4
D: TRBD2
CDR3: CASSDGAGGTGELFF
DNA: TGTGCCAGCAGTGACGGAGCGGGGGGCACCGGGGAGCTGTTTTTT

J: TRBJ2-3
size: -
length: 14
V: TRBV18
D: -
CDR3: CASSPPGQPDTQYF
DNA: TGTGCCAGCTCACCCCCTGGACAGCCAGATACGCAGTATTTT

J: TRBJ1-2
size: -
length: 17
V: TRBV15
D: TRBD1
CDR3: CATSRRRDRDDGYGYTF
DNA: TGTGCCACCAGCAGACGACGCGACAGGGATGATGGCTATGGCTACACCTTC

J: TRBJ1-1
size: -
length: 15
V: TRBV7-8
D: -
CDR3: CASSLGPGGSTEAFF
DNA: TGTGCCAGCAGCTTAGGCCCGGGAGGTAGCACTGAAGCTTTCTTT

J: TRBJ1-1
size: -
length: 12
V: TRBV4-1
D: -
CDR3: CASSRGSTEAFF
DNA: TGCGCCAGCAGCCGTGGGAGTACTGAAGCTTTCTTT

J: TRBJ1-1
size: -
length: 12
V: TRBV10-3
D: -
CDR3: CAISDSDTEAFF
DNA: TGTGCCATCAGTGATTCGGACACTGAAGCTTTCTTT

J: TRBJ1-6
size: -
length: 15
V: TRBV13
D: -
CDR3: CASSLGQEYNSPLHF
DNA: TGTGCCAGCAGCTTAGGACAGGAGTATAATTCACCCCTCCACTTT

J: TRBJ1-1
size: few
length: 14
V: TRBV6-1
D: -
CDR3: CASSLPRGNTEAFF
DNA: TGTGCCAGCAGCCTCCCCCGGGGGAACACTGAAGCTTTCTTT

J: TRBJ2-3
size: -
length: 15
V: TRBV27
D: TRBD1
CDR3: CASSFSGGEVSTQYF
DNA: TGTGCCAGCAGTTTCTCAGGGGGCGAGGTTAGTACGCAGTATTTT

J: TRBJ2-5
size: -
length: 15
V: TRBV5-6
D: -
CDR3: CASSLAIGDKETQYF
DNA: TGTGCCAGCAGCTTGGCTATAGGGGATAAAGAGACCCAGTACTTC

J: TRBJ2-1
size: -
length: 19
V: TRBV4-2
D: TRBD2
CDR3: CASSLPGQASGHSYNEQFF
DNA: TGTGCCAGCAGCCTTCCCGGGCAGGCTAGCGGACACTCCTACAATGAGCAGTTCTTC

J: TRBJ1-2
size: -
length: 19
V: TRBV4-1
D: TRBD1
CDR3: CASSQAFRDRGIGMAGYTF
DNA: TGCGCCAGCAGCCAAGCTTTCCGGGACAGGGGTATAGGGATGGCGGGCTACACCTTC

J: TRBJ2-3
size: -
length: 16
V: TRBV5-4
D: -
CDR3: CASSLNGPGVGDTQYF
DNA: TGTGCCAGCAGCTTGAACGGCCCGGGGGTCGGAGATACGCAGTATTTT

J: TRBJ1-1
size: -
length: 14
V: TRBV10-1
D: -
CDR3: CASSEGTGNTEAFF
DNA: TGCGCCAGCAGTGAGGGAACAGGGAACACTGAAGCTTTCTTT

J: TRBJ2-7
size: -
length: 15
V: TRBV19
D: -
CDR3: CASSMGSRDPYEQYF
DNA: TGTGCCAGTAGTATGGGGAGCCGGGATCCCTACGAGCAGTACTTC

J: TRBJ1-6
size: few
length: 16
V: TRBV7-8
D: -
CDR3: CASSLRAGPGGSPLHF
DNA: TGTGCCAGCAGCTTAAGGGCAGGACCCGGGGGTTCACCCCTCCACTTT

J: TRBJ2-5
size: -
length: 15
V: TRBV27
D: TRBD1
CDR3: CASSRQGALKETQYF
DNA: TGTGCCAGCAGTAGGCAGGGGGCGCTTAAAGAGACCCAGTACTTC

J: TRBJ2-7
size: -
length: 13
V: TRBV27
D: -
CDR3: CASSTDSPYEQYF
DNA: TGTGCCAGCAGTACCGACAGTCCCTACGAGCAGTACTTC

J: TRBJ2-5
size: -
length: 16
V: TRBV9
D: TRBD1
CDR3: CASSDETGALKETQYF
DNA: TGTGCCAGCAGCGACGAGACAGGGGCCCTCAAAGAGACCCAGTACTTC

J: TRBJ1-2
size: -
length: 16
V: TRBV7-9
D: -
CDR3: CASSLEQEWVSYGYTF
DNA: TGTGCCAGCAGCTTAGAACAGGAATGGGTTTCCTATGGCTACACCTTC

J: TRBJ1-2
size: -
length: 16
V: TRBV6-4
D: TRBD1
CDR3: CASSPRGTGENYGYTF
DNA: TGTGCCAGCAGTCCCCGCGGGACAGGGGAAAACTATGGCTACACCTTC

J: TRBJ1-5
size: -
length: 13
V: TRBV25-1
D: -
CDR3: CASSEGSSQPQHF
DNA: TGTGCCAGCAGTGAAGGGAGTAGTCAGCCCCAGCATTTT

J: TRBJ1-2
size: -
length: 16
V: TRBV28
D: TRBD1
CDR3: CASSFFPQGAQGGYTF
DNA: TGTGCCAGCAGTTTTTTTCCACAGGGGGCGCAGGGTGGCTACACCTTC

J: TRBJ1-1
size: -
length: 13
V: TRBV7-7
D: TRBD1
CDR3: CASSPGQGLEAFF
DNA: TGTGCCAGCAGCCCTGGACAGGGGCTTGAAGCTTTCTTT

J: TRBJ2-3
size: -
length: 15
V: TRBV18
D: -
CDR3: CASSPGGLPTDTQYF
DNA: TGTGCCAGCTCACCGGGGGGGCTGCCCACAGATACGCAGTATTTT